This T cell receptor beta chain was recorded in a study of T cells in Graves' hyperthyroidism and ophthalmopathy. Study-wide background: Peripheral blood samples were taken at initial diagnosis, prior to any treatment.

This clonotype has ten or more counts. Its antigen is currently unknown. Study findings and constraints: Most expanded thyroid clonotypes above 0.001 recurred in blood.

This CDR3 contains 12 residues. V was cut by 4 bases and J by 3 bases, with 6 bases left in between. Diagnoses rested on clinical symptoms, serum thyroxine and TRAb, thyroid ultrasound and orbital computed tomography. Out of 10 ml of fresh peripheral blood came the PBMCs. Amplified TCR beta CDR3 regions derived from RNA transcripts. First-round RT-PCR with HTBI primers amplified the TCR CDR3 region. TCRdb processed the multiplex PCR reads anew with MiXCR; each CDR3 protein has one entry. The data show approximately 570,000 distinct CDR3 sequences, 20% seen once. This receptor was taken from a middle-aged man with Graves' ophthalmopathy. The sequencing sample was made of blood. This chain joins TRBV12-3 or TRBV12-4 and TRBJ1-2, with unresolved D. CDR3 region: CASSSGYYGYTF. The CDR3 nucleotides are TGTGCCAGCAGTTCGGGGTACTATGGCTACACCTTC.